This note documents a single T cell receptor (beta chain) sequence. These data originate in a study of blood T cell repertoires in COVID-19. Study in general: Researchers got acute and convalescent COVID-19 samples from the United States, Italy and Spain. The analysed material was cDNA or gDNA that came from T cells, B-cell-depleted T cells, or PBMCs.

Germline loops: CDR1 LGHNA, CDR2 YSLEER. CDR3 length equals 16 residues. Trimming cost V 5 bases and J 4 bases, with 17 bases left between them. In the source study's methods: Reference gene primers were amplified, and this amplification served to estimate nucleated cell counts. The assay was immunoSEQ multiplex PCR, and TCRdb's table has in-frame clones only and misses some. V and J calls and clone size are as listed in that table; D and trimming were resolved from the DNA. Among over 100,000 clones listed, 70% to 90% were seen once. Sequenced material: peripheral blood. The J gene is TRBJ1-4, the V gene TRBV4-3; D is unclear. The sequence derives from a man aged 50-60 years with active or convalescent COVID-19. The CDR3 spells CASSFSTGELNEKLFF. DNA for the CDR3: TGCGCCAGCAGCTTCTCGACCGGGGAACTTAATGAAAAACTGTTTTTT.